These 29 T cell receptor beta chains share one sample of origin, sequenced in a study of blood T cells in healthy people across ages. For the second PCR, which ran for roughly 7 to 11 cycles, a sample-barcoded 5' primer and a J-beta primer mix were used. TCRdb reanalysed the 5' RACE reads using MiXCR and keeps one entry per CDR3 protein. The sample lists about 1.4 million distinct CDR3 sequences, around 59% occurring once. Sample: blood. These receptors were obtained from a man between 18 and 29 years old in good health.

This chain uses TRBV15 with TRBJ1-5; D not certain. Deletions cut 3 bases from V and 0 bases from J, with 24 bases between. This CDR3 has 20 amino acids. Germline V lookup: CDR1 LNHNV, CDR2 YYDKDF (reference sequence). The DNA for the CDR3 is TGTGCCACCAGCAGGACCAGAGATCGGGCCTCACAATATAGCAATCAGCCCCAGCATTTT. Its protein product is CATSRTRDRASQYSNQPQHF.

About this clonotype: A junction boundary mismatches the germline segment, possibly from a read error. The chain combines TRBV11-1 with TRBJ2-7; D is unclear. The assigned J gene may be wrong: the sequence end matches TRBJ2-4 better. The V gene's germline CDR1 is SGHAT and CDR2 FQDESV (reference sequence). There are 11 residues in the CDR3. In DNA form, the CDR3 reads TGTGCCCGCAGCTTATCTCACATTCAGTACTTC. It codes for CARSLSHIQYF.

This clonotype appeared a few times. The chain uses TRBV12-3 or TRBV12-4 and TRBJ2-1; 7 bases are a match to TRBD2. V lost 4 bases to trimming and J lost 0 bases; unmatched junction nucleotides: 3. The CDR3 loop spans 15 amino acids. The CDR3 loop is CASSSLADSYNEQFF. DNA for the CDR3: TGTGCCAGCAGTTCCCTAGCGGACTCCTACAATGAGCAGTTCTTC.

The chain employs TRBV4-1 and TRBJ2-3; D gene ambiguous. V was shortened by 0 bases and J by 6 bases, with 13 bases between the two germline ends. This CDR3 region has 15 residues. Germline assignment: CDR1 MGHRA and CDR2 YSYEKL. The CDR3 reads CASSQDHRRSDTQYF. As DNA, the CDR3 is TGCGCCAGCAGCCAAGATCATAGGCGAAGCGATACGCAGTATTTT.

On this clonotype itself: Its ends do not fully match the called genes, so a read error is possible. The chain has TRBV20-1 and TRBJ2-3; a possible D gene is TRBD2 (6 bases). The CDR3 totals 16 residues. The germline CDR1 and CDR2 sequences are DFQATT and SNEGSKA (reference sequence). The CDR3 DNA sequence: TGCAGCGCTAGAGCTCCGACTAGTAGGAGCACAGATACGCAGTATTTT. Protein product: CSARAPTSRSTDTQYF.

The chain recombines TRBV20-1 with TRBJ2-1, with TRBD2 matching over 12 bases. This CDR3 has 16 residues. In germline, CDR1 is DFQATT, CDR2 SNEGSKA (reference sequence). V shed 3 bases, J shed 3 bases, and the junction held 6 bases outside the gene matches. The CDR3 here is CSARKGLAGLYNEQFF. The CDR3 coding sequence is TGCAGTGCTAGGAAAGGACTAGCGGGACTCTACAATGAGCAGTTCTTC.

This clonotype has just a few counts. The chain employs TRBV27 and TRBJ2-7, with a possible D match to TRBD2 (5 bases). Germline values: CDR1 MNHEY, CDR2 SMNVEV (reference sequence). V shed 5 bases and J shed 2 bases, with 10 bases lying between them. This CDR3 spans 13 amino acids. The CDR3 reads CASSLKEAYEQYF. The CDR3 DNA reads TGTGCCAGCAGTCTCAAGGAGGCCTACGAGCAGTACTTC.

This clonotype has a handful of counts. The rearrangement links TRBV27 to TRBJ1-1, with no clear D. Germline V gene sequence: CDR1 MNHEY, CDR2 SMNVEV (reference sequence). V lost 5 bases and J lost 4, with 11 bases in between. The CDR3 runs 13 residues. This chain's CDR3 is CASSVGLSTEAFF. CDR3 nucleotides: TGTGCCAGCAGTGTGGGTTTGTCCACTGAAGCTTTCTTT.

This chain links TRBV6-1 with TRBJ2-7; D is possibly TRBD2 (6 bases). The CDR3 length is 13 residues. Trimming took off 6 bases at V and 2 bases at J, with 11 bases between the two ends. Germline loops: CDR1 MNHNS, CDR2 SASEGT. The CDR3 region is CASRGPGAYEQYF. As DNA, the CDR3 is TGTGCCAGCAGGGGCCCGGGGGCCTACGAGCAGTACTTC.

Of note for this clonotype: Sequence at one end of the junction differs from germline and may be a read error. The chain recombines TRBV2 with TRBJ2-5; TRBD1 aligns across 10 bases. The J call may be faulty, since TRBJ2-7 better matches the DNA end. The CDR3 sequence is 13 residues long. Looked up from germline, CDR1 is SNHLY and CDR2 is FYNNEI. CDR3 amino acids: CAGRTGGGYEQYF. Written as DNA, the CDR3 is TGTGCCGGCAGGACAGGGGGTGGCTACGAGCAGTACTTC.

The rearrangement uses TRBV7-9 and TRBJ2-7; D possibly matches TRBD1 or TRBD2 (5 bases each). V lost 5 bases, J lost 5 bases, and 13 bases lay in between. The CDR3 contains 13 residues. The germline V gene has CDR1 SEHNR and CDR2 FQNEAQ (reference sequence). DNA of the CDR3: TGTGCCAGCAGCCCCGAGGGGATCAACGAGCAGTACTTC. Its translation: CASSPEGINEQYF.

The sample holds a few counts of this clonotype. The CDR3 sequence: CASSLRTIQETQYF. The CDR3, as DNA: TGCGCCAGCAGCCTGCGGACCATTCAAGAGACCCAGTACTTC. V and J are TRBV4-1 and TRBJ2-5; no firm D call. The germline V gene encodes CDR1 MGHRA and CDR2 YSYEKL. The V and J ends lost 4 bases and 2 bases respectively, with 11 bases between them. CDR3 length: 14 residues.

This clonotype was detected once. V usage is TRBV7-9 and J usage is TRBJ2-6; D unclear. This CDR3 is 17 amino acids long. Germline V lookup: CDR1 SEHNR, CDR2 FQNEAQ (reference sequence). V lost 1 base to trimming and J lost 0 bases, with 10 bases between them. CDR3 protein: CASSLDHSGSGANVLTF. The CDR3, as DNA: TGTGCCAGCAGCTTAGACCACAGTGGCTCTGGGGCCAACGTCCTGACTTTC. The whole variable domain, remainder taken from reference TRBV7-9 and TRBJ2-6, is DTGVSQNPRHKITKRGQNVTFRCDPISEHNRLYWYRQTLGQGPEFLTYFQNEAQLEKSRLLSDRFSAERPKGSFSTLEIQRTEQGDSAMYLCASSLDHSGSGANVLTFGAGSRLTVL.

The chain has TRBV7-6 and TRBJ1-4; D is ambiguous. The germline gives CDR1 SGHVS, CDR2 FNYEAQ. The CDR3 spans 15 residues. V was pared by 3 bases and J by 0 bases, with 8 bases between. The CDR3 is CASSLDQATNEKLFF. In nucleotides, the CDR3 is TGTGCCAGCAGCTTGGACCAAGCAACTAATGAAAAACTGTTTTTT.

This clonotype was found a few times. V and J are TRBV12-3 or TRBV12-4 and TRBJ2-5; TRBD2 matches 10 bases. V shed 5 bases, J shed 4 bases, and the junction held 4 bases outside the gene matches. The CDR3 totals 14 residues. CDR3 loop: CASSPSGGRETQYF. As DNA, the CDR3 is TGTGCCAGCAGTCCTAGCGGGGGCAGAGAGACCCAGTACTTC.

The J gene is TRBJ2-5, the V gene TRBV7-2, with 9 bases matching TRBD1. CDR1 and CDR2 from the germline V gene are SGHTA and FQGNSA. This CDR3 has 13 residues. V was clipped by 6 bases and J by 11 bases; unmatched bases: 10. As DNA, the CDR3 is TGTGCCAGCAGGGGTAGACAGGGGGGTGAGCAGTACTTC. Encoded protein: CASRGRQGGEQYF. The full variable domain, completed using reference TRBV7-2 and TRBJ2-5, is GAGVSQSPSNKVTEKGKDVELRCDPISGHTALYWYRQSLGQGLEFLIYFQGNSAPDKSGLPSDRFSAERTGGSVSTLTIQRTQQEDSAVYLCASRGRQGGEQYFGPGTRLLVL.

This clonotype was recorded a few times. This chain uses TRBV29-1 with TRBJ1-2, with D possibly matching TRBD1 (6 bases). Trimming cost V 2 bases and J 5 bases, with 18 bases left between them. CDR1 and CDR2 (germline): SQVTM, ANQGSEA. The CDR3 totals 15 residues. CDR3 nucleotide sequence: TGCAGCGTTGAAACAGGGTTGTCGGTACTTTATGGCTACACCTTC. It is translated as CSVETGLSVLYGYTF.

J is TRBJ1-2 and V is TRBV21-1. TRBV21-1 is shown as a pseudogene. The CDR3 extends over 14 amino acids. CDR3 residues: CATHSPGQRCGYTF. For the CDR3, the DNA is TGTGCCACTCATAGCCCGGGACAGCGATGTGGCTACACCTTC.

This clonotype was seen at least ten times. The V gene is TRBV27, the J gene TRBJ2-7; possibly TRBD1 for D (7 bases). CDR3 length: 12 residues. The germline CDR1 and CDR2 sequences are MNHEY and SMNVEV (reference sequence). The germline V and J ends were trimmed by 2 bases and 6 bases, with 8 bases remaining between them. Written as DNA, the CDR3 is TGTGCCAGCAGTTTACAGGGGGGCGAGCAGTACTTC. It specifies CASSLQGGEQYF.

This clonotype was counted between two and nine times. V gene TRBV29-1 combines with J gene TRBJ2-3, with D possibly TRBD1 on 5 matching bases. The CDR3 runs to 14 residues. Trimming removed 7 bases at V and 2 bases at J, with 16 bases between. From germline, CDR1 is SQVTM and CDR2 ANQGSEA. Here the CDR3 reads CSASMDTLTDTQYF. The CDR3, as DNA: TGCAGCGCCTCAATGGACACCCTCACAGATACGCAGTATTTT.

This clonotype has a handful of counts. This sequence joins TRBV6-1 and TRBJ2-1, with D possibly TRBD1 on 6 matching bases. The V end was cut by 6 bases, the J end by 0 bases, with 18 bases between. Per the germline V gene, CDR1 is MNHNS and CDR2 is SASEGT. The CDR3 is 17 residues long. The CDR3: CASRQGISIRSYNEQFF. Here the CDR3 DNA reads TGTGCCAGCAGACAGGGTATTTCGATACGCTCCTACAATGAGCAGTTCTTC.

The rearrangement links TRBV6-1 to TRBJ2-4, with TRBD1 identical over 8 bases. The better agreement between TRBJ2-7 and the DNA end casts doubt on the J call. Germline CDR1 is MNHNS and CDR2 is SASEGT. This CDR3 is built from 13 residues. In nucleotides, the CDR3 is TGTGCCAGACCCCGGACAGGGTTATACGAGCAGTACTTC. Encoded protein: CARPRTGLYEQYF.

In its sample, this clonotype was seen a few times. The chain uses TRBV29-1 and TRBJ1-2; no reliable D call. V was clipped by 3 bases and J by 8 bases, with 4 bases between them. This CDR3 contains 9 residues. In germline, CDR1 is SQVTM, CDR2 ANQGSEA. CDR3 coding DNA: TGCAGCGTTGATAGGGGCTACACCTTC. Translated: CSVDRGYTF.

The gene calls are TRBV29-1 and TRBJ1-5; 7 nucleotides agree with TRBD1. CDR3 length: 14 amino acids. The V segment lost 0 bases and the J segment 5 bases; nucleotides outside the gene matches: 4. Germline V gene data show CDR1 as SQVTM and CDR2 as ANQGSEA. CDR3 sequence (DNA): TGCAGCGTTGAAGAGGCCGGGACAGATCAGCCCCAGCATTTT. Its protein is CSVEEAGTDQPQHF.

The genes are TRBV9 and TRBJ2-7; TRBD1 aligns across 7 bases. This CDR3 has 16 amino acids. V lost 1 base to trimming and J lost 3 bases; unmatched junction nucleotides: 10. Germline CDR1 SGDLS, CDR2 YYNGEE. The CDR3 coding sequence is TGTGCCAGCAGCGTATTTATCCGGGACAGCGGCTACGAGCAGTACTTC. It encodes CASSVFIRDSGYEQYF.

The V and J genes are TRBV12-3 or TRBV12-4 and TRBJ2-2; D could derive from TRBD1 or TRBD2 (5 bases each). This CDR3 is 12 amino acids long. V shed 5 bases and J shed 8 bases, with 9 bases lying between them. The CDR3 protein is CASSTREGELFF. For the CDR3, the DNA is TGTGCCAGCAGTACCAGGGAGGGGGAGCTGTTTTTT.

The rearrangement joins TRBV12-3 or TRBV12-4 to TRBJ2-1; 8 bases fit TRBD1. The J call is doubtful: the DNA matches TRBJ2-7 better. The CDR3 spans 15 residues. The chain's CDR3 is CASSSRDRSRGEQYF. In nucleotides, the CDR3 is TGTGCCAGCAGCTCCCGGGACAGGTCTCGGGGCGAGCAGTACTTC.

The chain employs TRBV12-3 or TRBV12-4 and TRBJ1-5, with a possible D match to TRBD1 (5 bases). This CDR3 region has 14 residues. The V end lost 4 bases, the J end lost 4 bases, and 11 bases lay between the germline ends. The CDR3 loop reads CASSSPDTNQPQHF. Written as DNA, the CDR3 is TGTGCCAGCAGTTCCCCGGACACTAATCAGCCCCAGCATTTT.

V gene TRBV7-2 combines with J gene TRBJ2-7; D gene ambiguous. Germline V gives CDR1 SGHTA, CDR2 FQGNSA. The CDR3 sequence is 14 residues long. Trimming stripped 5 bases from V and 0 bases from J, with 11 bases between. In nucleotides, the CDR3 is TGTGCCAGCAGCACACCTTGGGTCTCCTACGAGCAGTACTTC. Translating it yields CASSTPWVSYEQYF. Complete variable domain (other parts from reference TRBV7-2 and TRBJ2-7): GAGVSQSPSNKVTEKGKDVELRCDPISGHTALYWYRQSLGQGLEFLIYFQGNSAPDKSGLPSDRFSAERTGGSVSTLTIQRTQQEDSAVYLCASSTPWVSYEQYFGPGTRLTVT.